Below are 21 T cell receptor beta chains sequenced from a single sample in a study of molecular identifiers for immune sequencing clone quantification. From the PCR reads, TCRdb called clonotypes with MiXCR, one entry per CDR3 protein. Among around 460,000 distinct CDR3 sequences listed, roughly a fifth were seen once. Sequencing used naive CD8+ T cells from blood, with Jurkat cell RNA spiked in. The subset here: FACS-sorted CD8+CD4-CCR7+CD45RA+ naive T cells. The receptor set was obtained from a human donor in good health. Some libraries in this study had Jurkat cell RNA spiked in.

This clonotype appeared a few times. This sequence joins TRBV28 and TRBJ1-5; D call uncertain. Germline CDR1 MDHEN, CDR2 SYDVKM. This CDR3 contains 15 residues. V was shortened by 6 bases and J by 1 base, with 13 bases between the two germline ends. CDR3 region: CASSPRQWSNQPQHF. In DNA, the CDR3 is TGTGCCAGCAGCCCCCGACAATGGAGCAATCAGCCCCAGCATTTT.

This clonotype was picked up many times. The chain couples TRBV2 to TRBJ2-3, with TRBD2 matching 7 bases. Germline CDR1 and CDR2: SNHLY and FYNNEI. The trim removed 0 bases at V and 0 bases at J, leaving 6 bases unmatched. The CDR3 has 17 amino acids. The CDR3 DNA reads TGTGCCAGCAGTGAAGCGCTGGGGGGGACTAGCACAGATACGCAGTATTTT. It codes for CASSEALGGTSTDTQYF.

This clonotype was recorded many times. The chain employs TRBV5-1 and TRBJ2-3; D may be TRBD2 (5 bases). The CDR3 consists of 16 residues. The ends were cut back, 0 bases at V and 0 bases at J, with 11 bases in the middle. Germline loops: CDR1 SGHRS, CDR2 YFSETQ. The CDR3 coding sequence is TGCGCCAGCAGCTTGGCTTCTAGCAGAAGCACAGATACGCAGTATTTT. Translated: CASSLASSRSTDTQYF.

The rearrangement links TRBV12-3 or TRBV12-4 to TRBJ2-5, with 9 bases lining up with TRBD1. The junction had 2 bases not matched to a gene; V was cut back by 6 bases and J by 3 bases. The CDR3 runs to 13 residues. CDR3: CASSGQGKETQYF. CDR3 DNA: TGTGCCAGCAGCGGACAGGGGAAAGAGACCCAGTACTTC.

This clonotype was detected many times. The chain employs TRBV7-2 and TRBJ2-3; TRBD1 matches at 10 bases. Germline V gene data show CDR1 as SGHTA and CDR2 as FQGNSA. This CDR3 has 17 amino acids. The ends lost 2 bases at V and 7 bases at J; junction bases unmatched: 12. The CDR3 coding sequence is TGTGCCAGCAGCTTACCCAGGTTTGGACAGGGGGGACATACGCAGTATTTT. Translation gives CASSLPRFGQGGHTQYF.

The rearrangement links TRBV7-9 to TRBJ2-2; 10 bases fit TRBD2. The V segment lost 4 bases and the J segment 1 base; nucleotides outside the gene matches: 12. CDR3 size: 19 residues. The germline CDR1 and CDR2 sequences are SEHNR and FQNEAQ (reference sequence). This CDR3 reads CASSSPPSGGGRNTGELFF. In nucleotides, the CDR3 is TGTGCCAGCAGCTCCCCCCCTAGCGGGGGAGGTAGGAACACCGGGGAGCTGTTTTTT.

The genes are TRBV4-3 and TRBJ1-5; no firm D call. Germline V gene data show CDR1 as LGHNA and CDR2 as YSLEER. The CDR3 contains 16 residues. The V end lost 0 bases, the J end lost 7 bases, and 16 bases lay between the germline ends. The CDR3 coding sequence is TGCGCCAGCAGCCAAGAATGGCGGTTAACCGCCCAGCCCCAGCATTTT. Translating gives CASSQEWRLTAQPQHF.

V and J are TRBV20-1 and TRBJ1-2; 7 bases agree with TRBD1. Germline V lookup: CDR1 DFQATT, CDR2 SNEGSKA (reference sequence). V was pared by 3 bases and J by 3 bases, with 13 bases of the junction left unmatched. The CDR3 spans 16 residues. The CDR3 reads CSASDRDRVLYYGYTF. CDR3 DNA sequence: TGCAGTGCTAGTGACCGTGACAGGGTATTGTACTATGGCTACACCTTC.

This clonotype has a count of ten or more. The V call is TRBV29-1, the J call TRBJ2-5; 7 bases are a match to TRBD1. The CDR3 length is 14 residues. The V and J ends lost 2 bases and 1 base, in that order; junction bases with no gene match: 4. From germline, CDR1 is SQVTM and CDR2 ANQGSEA. The DNA for the CDR3 is TGCAGCGTTGAACCCGGGACAGCCCAAGAGACCCAGTACTTC. It yields the protein CSVEPGTAQETQYF.

This clonotype has at least ten counts. This chain joins TRBV29-1 and TRBJ2-7; 10 nucleotides agree with TRBD2. CDR3 length: 13 amino acids. The V segment lost 6 bases and the J segment 2 bases; nucleotides outside the gene matches: 4. The germline CDR1 and CDR2 sequences are SQVTM and ANQGSEA. The CDR3, as DNA: TGCAGCGTCCTAGCGGGAGATGCCTACGAGCAGTACTTC. It specifies CSVLAGDAYEQYF.

This chain joins TRBV10-3 and TRBJ2-7; 8 bases align to TRBD1. Germline CDR1 ENHRY, CDR2 SYGVKD. Trimming at V came to 2 bases and at J to 4 bases, leaving 4 bases not matched to a gene. This CDR3 has 14 amino acids. The CDR3 DNA is TGTGCCATCAGTGAGCCGGGACAGGTGTACGAGCAGTACTTC. Translation: CAISEPGQVYEQYF.

The sample holds many counts of this clonotype. This chain uses TRBV6-5 with TRBJ2-7; tentatively, D is TRBD1 or TRBD2 (5 bases each). The CDR3 consists of 14 residues. The germline V gene encodes CDR1 MNHEY and CDR2 SVGAGI. V was shortened by 2 bases and J by 4 bases, with 12 bases between the two germline ends. The CDR3 sequence: CASSYMGELYEQYF. CDR3 nucleotides: TGTGCCAGCAGTTACATGGGGGAGTTGTACGAGCAGTACTTC.

This clonotype was seen a handful of times. The chain employs TRBV6-2 or TRBV6-3 and TRBJ2-1, with 10 positions matching TRBD2. The CDR3 is 20 residues long. Trimming cost V 4 bases and J 0 bases; bases outside gene matches: 15. Germline lookup yields CDR1 MNHEY and CDR2 SVGEGT. The CDR3 sequence is CASSSRIAGGSSSSYNEQFF. In DNA form, the CDR3 reads TGTGCCAGCAGTTCCAGGATAGCGGGGGGCTCCTCTAGCTCCTACAATGAGCAGTTCTTC.

This clonotype appeared many times. The chain is built from TRBV29-1 and TRBJ2-2; TRBD2 matches 9 bases. V lost 2 bases and J lost 0; bases outside the gene matches: 4. The length of the CDR3 is 16 residues. Germline V CDR1 and CDR2: SQVTM, ANQGSEA. CDR3 in amino acids: CSVELSGRPNTGELFF. CDR3 sequence (DNA): TGCAGCGTTGAATTGAGCGGGAGGCCGAACACCGGGGAGCTGTTTTTT.

This clonotype was detected many times. The rearrangement joins TRBV6-5 to TRBJ1-1; D is uncertain. The V gene's germline CDR1 is MNHEY and CDR2 SVGAGI. This CDR3 region has 17 residues. V lost 0 bases to trimming and J lost 2 bases, with 16 bases between them. The CDR3, as DNA: TGTGCCAGCAGTTACTCGTACGAGGGATACAGTAACACTGAAGCTTTCTTT. It specifies CASSYSYEGYSNTEAFF.

J is TRBJ2-2 and V is TRBV7-9, with 7 bases fitting TRBD1. The germline gives CDR1 SEHNR, CDR2 FQNEAQ (reference sequence). CDR3 size: 15 residues. J gave up 6 bases and V 4 bases, and 8 bases lay outside the gene matches. CDR3 bases: TGTGCCAGCAGCTCAACAATTAGGGGGCCCGGGGAGCTGTTTTTT. It is translated as CASSSTIRGPGELFF.

There are many counts of this clonotype. The chain joins TRBV7-9 to TRBJ1-5; possibly TRBD1 for D (5 bases). Germline CDR1 reads SEHNR; CDR2 reads FQNEAQ (reference sequence). CDR3 length equals 14 residues. The germline V and J ends were trimmed by 1 base and 2 bases, with 6 bases remaining between them. For the CDR3, the DNA is TGTGCCAGCAGCTTAGGAGGGGGCAATCAGCCCCAGCATTTT. Protein product: CASSLGGGNQPQHF.

The V call is TRBV10-3, the J call TRBJ2-7, with D perhaps TRBD2 (5 bases). Per germline, CDR1 ENHRY and CDR2 SYGVKD. This CDR3 comprises 14 residues. V lost 2 bases and J lost 2, with 10 bases in between. The CDR3 DNA follows: TGTGCCATCAGTGAGGCCGGGGAAACCTACGAGCAGTACTTC. Amino acid sequence: CAISEAGETYEQYF.

V and J are TRBV5-1 and TRBJ2-5, with D perhaps being TRBD1 or TRBD2 (5 bases each). Germline lookup yields CDR1 SGHRS and CDR2 YFSETQ. This CDR3 comprises 15 residues. The V end was cut by 4 bases, the J end by 4 bases, with 17 bases between. DNA of the CDR3: TGCGCCAGCAGCCCGGGACGGGATTCCCGAGAGACCCAGTACTTC. As protein: CASSPGRDSRETQYF.

This clonotype was counted many times. This chain links TRBV9 with TRBJ2-1; TRBD2 aligns across 10 bases. This CDR3 spans 18 amino acids. Germline CDR1 is SGDLS and CDR2 is YYNGEE. J lost 3 bases, V lost 4 bases, and 13 bases had no gene match. Here the CDR3 DNA reads TGTGCCAGCAGCACCCGCCCCCCGGGACTAGCGTACTACAATGAGCAGTTCTTC. This codes for CASSTRPPGLAYYNEQFF.

The chain uses TRBV5-1 and TRBJ2-7, with D perhaps matching TRBD1 or TRBD2 (5 bases each). The germline gives CDR1 SGHRS, CDR2 YFSETQ. V lost 2 bases to trimming and J lost 5 bases, with 14 bases between them. The CDR3 length is 14 residues. CDR3 loop: CASSFGAPPNEQYF. The CDR3 bases are TGCGCCAGCAGCTTCGGGGCCCCCCCCAACGAGCAGTACTTC.